This T cell receptor (beta chain) was retrieved from a study of lymphopenia after photon versus proton radiotherapy. Profiling relied on immunoSEQ multiplex PCR, and the TCRdb table lists in-frame clones only, not all of them. The repertoire consists of approximately 71,000 clones, with just over 90% occurring once and the leading ten covering about 2.6%. This CDR3 is built from 16 residues. V shed 4 bases and J 6 bases; nucleotides not matched to a gene: 9. Per the germline V gene, CDR1 is MDHEN and CDR2 is SYDVKM. The sequencing here drew on peripheral blood, taken from a patient treated with photon-based radiotherapy. The chain carries TRBV28 and TRBJ2-3, with 11 bases lining up with TRBD2. The origin of this receptor is a woman in her 70s with pancreatic cancer. CDR3 amino acids: CASSSRLAGSADTQYF. CDR3 nucleotides: TGTGCCAGCAGTTCCAGACTAGCGGGAAGTGCGGATACGCAGTATTTT.